Reported below is one T cell receptor beta chain. In the original processing: Researchers report that nucleated cell counts were estimated from reference gene primer amplification. Here immunoSEQ multiplex PCR was the method, and the copy in TCRdb shows in-frame clones only, minus some. V and J calls and clone size follow that table, whereas D and trimming were derived from the DNA. This sample carries around 250,000 clones, roughly 84% of them seen once, and the ten largest clones take approximately 3.1%. This CDR3 contains 13 residues. CDR1 is SGHRS and CDR2 is YFSETQ in the germline V gene. Trimming took 3 bases from V and 1 from J, leaving 8 bases between them. The sample belongs to a study of blood T cell repertoires in COVID-19. On the study more broadly: Acute-phase and convalescent COVID-19 samples originated in the United States, Italy and Spain. Sources were T cells, B-cell-depleted T cells, or PBMCs; the material itself was cDNA or gDNA.

The source of this sequence is a young woman with acute or convalescent COVID-19. What was sequenced was peripheral blood. V gene TRBV5-1 combines with J gene TRBJ2-7; D remains ambiguous. Here the CDR3 DNA reads TGCGCCAGCAGCTCTCCAACATCCTACGAGCAGTACTTC. It encodes CASSSPTSYEQYF.